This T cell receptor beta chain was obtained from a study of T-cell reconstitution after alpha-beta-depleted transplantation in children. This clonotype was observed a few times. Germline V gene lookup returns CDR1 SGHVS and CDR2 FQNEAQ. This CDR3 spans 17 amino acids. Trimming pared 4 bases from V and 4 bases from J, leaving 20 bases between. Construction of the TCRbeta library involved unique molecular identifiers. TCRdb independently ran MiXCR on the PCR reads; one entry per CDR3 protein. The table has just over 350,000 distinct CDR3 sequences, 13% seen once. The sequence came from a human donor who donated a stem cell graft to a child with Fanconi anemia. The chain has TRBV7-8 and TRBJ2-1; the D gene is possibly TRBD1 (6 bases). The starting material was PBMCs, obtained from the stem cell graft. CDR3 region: CASSSGHQTGFYNEQFF. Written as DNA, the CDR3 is TGTGCCAGCAGCTCGGGACACCAAACGGGGTTTTACAATGAGCAGTTCTTC.